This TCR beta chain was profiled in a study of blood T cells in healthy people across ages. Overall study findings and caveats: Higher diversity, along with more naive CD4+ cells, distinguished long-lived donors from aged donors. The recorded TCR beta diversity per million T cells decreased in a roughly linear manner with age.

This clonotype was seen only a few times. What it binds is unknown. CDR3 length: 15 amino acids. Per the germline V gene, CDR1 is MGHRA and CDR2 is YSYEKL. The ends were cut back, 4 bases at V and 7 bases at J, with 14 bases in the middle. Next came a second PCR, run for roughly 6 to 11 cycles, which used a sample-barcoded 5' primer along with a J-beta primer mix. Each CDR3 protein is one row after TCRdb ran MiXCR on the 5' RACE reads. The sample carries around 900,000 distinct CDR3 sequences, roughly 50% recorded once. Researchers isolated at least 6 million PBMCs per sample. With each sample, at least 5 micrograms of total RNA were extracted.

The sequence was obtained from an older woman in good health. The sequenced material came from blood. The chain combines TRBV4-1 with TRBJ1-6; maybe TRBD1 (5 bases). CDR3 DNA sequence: TGCGCCAGCAGCCTGGACACGAGTGGGAATTCACCCCTCCACTTT. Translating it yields CASSLDTSGNSPLHF.